The T cell receptor (beta chain) under discussion was sequenced for a study of T cells in Graves' hyperthyroidism and ophthalmopathy. This clonotype was seen ten or more times. The TCR beta CDR3 regions underwent amplification using RNA transcripts as the source. HTBI primers were employed in a first-round RT-PCR of the TCR CDR3. TCRdb redid the calling of the multiplex PCR reads with MiXCR, one entry per CDR3 protein. The table lists approximately 590,000 distinct CDR3 sequences, around 42% of them singletons. The source is a woman between 18 and 30 years old with Graves' hyperthyroidism. Sequenced sample: peripheral blood or thyroid tissue (not recorded which).

CDR3 nucleotide sequence: TGTGCCAGCACATTGATGAACACTGAAGCTTTCTTT. Residues: CASTLMNTEAFF. The chain joins TRBV7-2 to TRBJ1-1; the D is unclear. Trimming left V 7 bases short and J 0 bases short, with 6 bases between. Germline CDR1 is SGHTA and CDR2 is FQGNSA. The CDR3 covers 12 residues.